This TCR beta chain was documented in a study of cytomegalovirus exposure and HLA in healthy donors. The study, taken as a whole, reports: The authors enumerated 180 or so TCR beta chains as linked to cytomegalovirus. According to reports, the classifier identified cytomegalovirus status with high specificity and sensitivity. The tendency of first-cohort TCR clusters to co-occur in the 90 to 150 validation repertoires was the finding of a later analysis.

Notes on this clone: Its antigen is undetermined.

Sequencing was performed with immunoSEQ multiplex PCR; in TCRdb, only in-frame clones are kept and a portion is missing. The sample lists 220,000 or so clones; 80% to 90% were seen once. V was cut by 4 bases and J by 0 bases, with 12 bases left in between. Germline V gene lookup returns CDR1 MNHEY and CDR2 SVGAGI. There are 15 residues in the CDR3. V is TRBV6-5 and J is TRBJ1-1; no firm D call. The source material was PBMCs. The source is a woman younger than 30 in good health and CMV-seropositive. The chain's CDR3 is CASSSLTGMNTEAFF. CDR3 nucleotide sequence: TGTGCCAGCAGTTCCCTTACGGGAATGAACACTGAAGCTTTCTTT.